This T cell receptor beta chain was sequenced during a study of Graves' ophthalmopathy and Graves' hyperthyroidism. Study summary: Upon initial diagnosis and before any treatment, peripheral blood was collected. Findings and limits, study-wide: Blood repertoires reportedly contained most expanded thyroid clonotypes above 0.001 frequency.

This clonotype has ten or more counts. The antigen is undetermined. J gave up 7 bases and V 6 bases, and 11 bases lay outside the gene matches. The CDR3 has 14 amino acids. For donors with ophthalmopathy, the disease showed moderate-to-severe activity, reached CAS ≥3 and NOSPECS ≥4, and had lasted under 3 months. The PBMCs were taken from around 10 ml of fresh peripheral blood. Transcripts of RNA were the source for amplifying TCR beta CDR3 regions. The authors performed first-round RT-PCR with HTBI primers and then a second-round multiplex PCR. MiXCR, run by TCRdb on the multiplex PCR reads, gives a single entry per CDR3 protein. The table has under 200,000 distinct CDR3 sequences, less than 45% seen once; the top ten hold 5.8%.

The genes are TRBV12-3 or TRBV12-4 and TRBJ2-7; 8 nucleotides align to TRBD1. The TCR originated in a woman aged 40 to 49 with Graves' ophthalmopathy. Sequencing used peripheral blood. CDR3: CASSIGDRRSEQYF. CDR3 in DNA: TGTGCCAGCAGCATAGGGGACAGGAGAAGTGAGCAGTACTTC.